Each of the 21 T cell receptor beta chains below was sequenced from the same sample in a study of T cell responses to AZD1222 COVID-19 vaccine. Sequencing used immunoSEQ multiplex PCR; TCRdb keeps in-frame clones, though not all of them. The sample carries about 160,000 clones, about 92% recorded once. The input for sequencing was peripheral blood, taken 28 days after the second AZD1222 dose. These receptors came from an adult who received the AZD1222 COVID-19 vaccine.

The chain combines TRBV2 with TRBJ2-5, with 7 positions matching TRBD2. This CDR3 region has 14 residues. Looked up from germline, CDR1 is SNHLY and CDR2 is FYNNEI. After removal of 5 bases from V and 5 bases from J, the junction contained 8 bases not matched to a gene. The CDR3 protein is CASSKAGRVETQYF. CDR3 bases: TGTGCCAGCAGTAAGGCAGGGAGGGTCGAGACCCAGTACTTC.

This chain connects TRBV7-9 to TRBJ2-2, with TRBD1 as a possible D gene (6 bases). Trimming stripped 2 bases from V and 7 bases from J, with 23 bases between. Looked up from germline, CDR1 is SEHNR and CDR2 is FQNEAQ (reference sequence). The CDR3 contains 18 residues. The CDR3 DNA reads TGTGCCAGCAGCTTAAGGTCTAGGGGGAAACTGGAGAACGGGGAGCTGTTTTTT. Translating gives CASSLRSRGKLENGELFF.

The CDR3 DNA sequence: TGTGCCAGCAGCTTAGCTAGCGGGTCCTACGAGCAGTACTTC. It is translated as CASSLASGSYEQYF. The chain has TRBV7-9 and TRBJ2-7; 7 bases line up with TRBD2. In germline, CDR1 is SEHNR, CDR2 FQNEAQ (reference sequence). This CDR3 spans 14 amino acids. V lost 0 bases and J lost 1; bases outside the gene matches: 0.

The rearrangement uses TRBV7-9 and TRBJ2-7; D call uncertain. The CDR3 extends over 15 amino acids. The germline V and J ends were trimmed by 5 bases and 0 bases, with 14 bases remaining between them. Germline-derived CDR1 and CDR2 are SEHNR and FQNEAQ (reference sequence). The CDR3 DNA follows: TGTGCCAGCAGCCCCCGGTCAGCCGTCTCCTACGAGCAGTACTTC. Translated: CASSPRSAVSYEQYF.

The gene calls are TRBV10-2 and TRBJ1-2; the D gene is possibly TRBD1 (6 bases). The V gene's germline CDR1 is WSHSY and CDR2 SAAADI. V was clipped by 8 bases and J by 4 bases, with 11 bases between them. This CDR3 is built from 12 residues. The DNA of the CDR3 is TGCGCCAGCCTCAAGGACAGCTATGGCTACACCTTC. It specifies CASLKDSYGYTF.

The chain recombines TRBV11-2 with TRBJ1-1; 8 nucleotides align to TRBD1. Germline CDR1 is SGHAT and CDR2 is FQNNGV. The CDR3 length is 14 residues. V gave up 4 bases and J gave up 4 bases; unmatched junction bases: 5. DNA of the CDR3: TGTGCCAGCAGCTCGAACAGGGGGTCCACTGAAGCTTTCTTT. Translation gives CASSSNRGSTEAFF. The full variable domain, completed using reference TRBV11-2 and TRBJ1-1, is EAGVAQSPRYKIIEKRQSVAFWCNPISGHATLYWYQQILGQGPKLLIQFQNNGVVDDSQLPKDRFSAERLKGVDSTLKIQPAKLEDSAVYLCASSSNRGSTEAFFGQGTRLTVV.

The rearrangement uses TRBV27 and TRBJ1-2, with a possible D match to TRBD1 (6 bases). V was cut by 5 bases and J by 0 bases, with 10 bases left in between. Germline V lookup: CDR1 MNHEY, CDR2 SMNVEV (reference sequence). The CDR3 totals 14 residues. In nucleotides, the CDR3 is TGTGCCAGCAGTCCAGGGGACGCTAACTATGGCTACACCTTC. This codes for CASSPGDANYGYTF.

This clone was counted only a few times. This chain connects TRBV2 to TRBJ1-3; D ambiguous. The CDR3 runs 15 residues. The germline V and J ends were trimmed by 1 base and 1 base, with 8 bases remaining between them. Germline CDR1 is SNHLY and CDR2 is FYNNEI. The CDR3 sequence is CASSEGPRSGNTIYF. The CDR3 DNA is TGTGCCAGCAGTGAAGGACCTAGGTCTGGAAACACCATATATTTT.

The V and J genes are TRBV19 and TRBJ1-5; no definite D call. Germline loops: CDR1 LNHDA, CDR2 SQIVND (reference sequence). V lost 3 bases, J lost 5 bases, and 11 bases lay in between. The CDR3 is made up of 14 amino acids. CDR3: CASSMRSEDQPQHF. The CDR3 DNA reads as TGTGCCAGTAGTATGCGGTCGGAGGATCAGCCCCAGCATTTT.

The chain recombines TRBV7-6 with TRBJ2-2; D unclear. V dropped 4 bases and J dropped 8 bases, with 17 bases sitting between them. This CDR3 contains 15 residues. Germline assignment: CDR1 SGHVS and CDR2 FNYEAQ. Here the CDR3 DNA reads TGTGCCAGCAGCTCCGGACCCGTTAAGACAGGGGAGCTGTTTTTT. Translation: CASSSGPVKTGELFF.

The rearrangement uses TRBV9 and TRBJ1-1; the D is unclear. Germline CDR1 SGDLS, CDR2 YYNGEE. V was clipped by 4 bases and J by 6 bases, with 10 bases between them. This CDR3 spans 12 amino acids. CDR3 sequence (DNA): TGTGCCAGCAGCCCCGGTCCTCCTGAAGCTTTCTTT. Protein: CASSPGPPEAFF. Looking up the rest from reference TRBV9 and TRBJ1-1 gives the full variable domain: DSGVTQTPKHLITATGQRVTLRCSPRSGDLSVYWYQQSLDQGLQFLIQYYNGEERAKGNILERFSAQQFPDLHSELNLSSLELGDSALYFCASSPGPPEAFFGQGTRLTVV.

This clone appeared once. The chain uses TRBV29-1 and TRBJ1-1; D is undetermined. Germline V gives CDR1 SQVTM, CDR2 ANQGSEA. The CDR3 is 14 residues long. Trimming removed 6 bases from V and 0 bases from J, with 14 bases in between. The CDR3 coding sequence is TGCAGCGTAGTGGTAGGGTCCATGAACACTGAAGCTTTCTTT. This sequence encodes CSVVVGSMNTEAFF.

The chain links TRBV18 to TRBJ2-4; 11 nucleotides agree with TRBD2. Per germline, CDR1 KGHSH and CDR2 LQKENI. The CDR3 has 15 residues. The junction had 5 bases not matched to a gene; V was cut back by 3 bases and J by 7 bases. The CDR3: CASSPETSGSNIQYF. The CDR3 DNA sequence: TGTGCCAGCTCACCCGAAACTAGCGGGAGTAACATTCAGTACTTC.

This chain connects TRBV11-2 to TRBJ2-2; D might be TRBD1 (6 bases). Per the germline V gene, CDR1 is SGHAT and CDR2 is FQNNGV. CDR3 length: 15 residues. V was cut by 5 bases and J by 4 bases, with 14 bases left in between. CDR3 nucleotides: TGTGCCAGCAGCCTTCCGGGACACGGCACCGGGGAGCTGTTTTTT. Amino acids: CASSLPGHGTGELFF.

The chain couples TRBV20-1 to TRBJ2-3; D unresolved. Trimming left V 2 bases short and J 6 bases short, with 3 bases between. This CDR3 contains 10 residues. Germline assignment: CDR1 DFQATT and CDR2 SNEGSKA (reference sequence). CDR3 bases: TGCAGTGCTAGATTGGATACGCAGTATTTT. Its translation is CSARLDTQYF.

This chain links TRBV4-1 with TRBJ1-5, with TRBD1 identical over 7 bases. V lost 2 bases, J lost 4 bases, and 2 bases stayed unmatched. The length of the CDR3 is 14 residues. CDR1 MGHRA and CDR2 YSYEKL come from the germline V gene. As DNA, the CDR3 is TGCGCCAGCAGCCAACCGGGACAGAATCAGCCCCAGCATTTT. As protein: CASSQPGQNQPQHF.

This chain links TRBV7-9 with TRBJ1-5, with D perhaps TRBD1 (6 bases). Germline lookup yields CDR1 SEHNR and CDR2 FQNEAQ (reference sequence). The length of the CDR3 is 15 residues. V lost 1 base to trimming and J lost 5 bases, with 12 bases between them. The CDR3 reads CASSLEFSGDQPQHF. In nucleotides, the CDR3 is TGTGCCAGCAGCTTAGAATTTTCAGGGGATCAGCCCCAGCATTTT.

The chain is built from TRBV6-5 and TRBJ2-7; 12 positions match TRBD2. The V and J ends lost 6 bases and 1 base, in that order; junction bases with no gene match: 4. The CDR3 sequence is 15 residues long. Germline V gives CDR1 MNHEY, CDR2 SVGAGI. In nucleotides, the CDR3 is TGTGCCAGCAGGCGGACTAGCGGGATTTCCTACGAGCAGTACTTC. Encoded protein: CASRRTSGISYEQYF.

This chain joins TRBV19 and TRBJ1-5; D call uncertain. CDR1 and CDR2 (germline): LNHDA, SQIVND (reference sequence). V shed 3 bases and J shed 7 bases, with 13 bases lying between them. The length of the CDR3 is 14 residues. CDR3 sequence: CASSIEVGRQPQHF. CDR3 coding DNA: TGTGCCAGTAGTATTGAGGTAGGGAGACAGCCCCAGCATTTT.

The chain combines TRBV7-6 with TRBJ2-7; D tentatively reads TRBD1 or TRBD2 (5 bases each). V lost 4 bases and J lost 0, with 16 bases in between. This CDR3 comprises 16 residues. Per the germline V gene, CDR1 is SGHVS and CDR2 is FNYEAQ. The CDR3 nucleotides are TGTGCCAGCAGCTCCAAGGCTGGGACGCACTCCTACGAGCAGTACTTC. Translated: CASSSKAGTHSYEQYF.

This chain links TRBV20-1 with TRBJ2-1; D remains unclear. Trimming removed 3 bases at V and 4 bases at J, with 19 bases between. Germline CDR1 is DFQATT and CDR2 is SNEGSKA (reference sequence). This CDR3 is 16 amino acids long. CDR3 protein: CSASELADQTYNEQFF. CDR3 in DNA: TGCAGTGCTAGTGAATTGGCAGACCAAACGTACAATGAGCAGTTCTTC.